Following are 4 T cell receptor beta chains from one sample sequenced in a study. One entry per CDR3 protein results from TCRdb running MiXCR on the 5' RACE reads. The data hold 30,000 to 35,000 distinct CDR3 sequences, with roughly 27% observed a single time. Cells sorted as Tregs were CD4+, CD25+ and CD127-/low. The sequencing input was tumor-infiltrating Tregs sorted from the breast tumor. The receptors were gathered from a female donor with breast cancer.

This clonotype was found many times. V gene TRBV7-6 combines with J gene TRBJ2-3; 13 bases fit TRBD2. The CDR3 is 17 amino acids. Germline CDR1 reads SGHVS; CDR2 reads FNYEAQ. Germline trimming cut 5 bases from V and 3 bases from J; bases unmatched to any gene: 8. The CDR3 region has the DNA TGTGCCAGCAGCCCAGGACTAGCGGGAGTAAGAACAGATACGCAGTATTTT. As protein: CASSPGLAGVRTDTQYF.

V and J are TRBV25-1 and TRBJ2-1; D remains unclear. Germline V gives CDR1 MGHDK, CDR2 SYGVNS. CDR3 length equals 15 residues. Trimming stripped 2 bases from V and 9 bases from J, with 17 bases between. DNA for the CDR3: TGTGCCAGCAGTGAACCCGGCAGGACCTGGCCTGAGCAGTTCTTC. It codes for CASSEPGRTWPEQFF.

Ten or more counts support this clonotype. The chain couples TRBV20-1 to TRBJ1-5, with TRBD1 as a possible D gene (6 bases). Trimming stripped 3 bases from V and 3 bases from J, with 12 bases between. Germline CDR1 and CDR2: DFQATT and SNEGSKA (reference sequence). The CDR3 is made up of 14 amino acids. CDR3 loop: CSARPRGNNQPQHF. The CDR3 coding sequence is TGCAGTGCTAGGCCCAGGGGCAACAATCAGCCCCAGCATTTT.

The chain has TRBV28 and TRBJ2-1; TRBD1 is a possible D gene (6 bases). The CDR3 sequence is 17 residues long. The ends were cut back, 7 bases at V and 10 bases at J, with 29 bases in the middle. Germline assignment: CDR1 MDHEN and CDR2 SYDVKM. The DNA of the CDR3 is TGTGCCAGCAACCCTCCCCTGTGGGGCAGGGGTTCAGGAGAGCAGTTCTTC. This sequence encodes CASNPPLWGRGSGEQFF.